The 24 T cell receptor beta chains presented below share a single source sample, sequenced in a study of response to subunit inactivated influenza vaccine. A single record per CDR3 protein comes from TCRdb applying MiXCR to the RT-PCR reads. The sample records about 540,000 distinct CDR3 sequences, roughly 25% being singletons. The same data also contributed to another study, on T cells expressing NK-cell markers. That investigation notes: 5'RACE template switching with UMIs produced the TCR beta cDNA.

The sample in question was CD4+ T cells sorted from PBMCs, obtained approximately 12 days after vaccination. The source of these receptors is a man over 45 who received an inactivated influenza vaccine.

J is TRBJ2-1 and V is TRBV6-1, with TRBD1 matching over 8 bases. The V and J ends lost 8 bases and 2 bases, in that order; junction bases with no gene match: 5. From germline, CDR1 is MNHNS and CDR2 SASEGT. The CDR3 is 14 amino acids. CDR3 bases: TGTGCCAGCGCCGGGACAGGTGCCTACAATGAGCAGTTCTTC. Translated: CASAGTGAYNEQFF.

The chain is built from TRBV7-9 and TRBJ2-1, with TRBD2 matching 8 bases. V shed 4 bases, J shed 7 bases, and the junction held 3 bases outside the gene matches. The CDR3 totals 13 residues. Germline V gives CDR1 SEHNR, CDR2 FQNEAQ (reference sequence). CDR3 DNA: TGTGCCAGCAGCTCCTCGGGAGGGAATGAGCAGTTCTTC. Protein sequence: CASSSSGGNEQFF.

Details on this clonotype: The germline gene is not matched at one end of the junction; a read error may be the cause. The chain recombines TRBV30 with TRBJ2-7; 7 bases match TRBD2. The CDR3 has 14 amino acids. Germline assignment: CDR1 GTSNPN and CDR2 SVGIG (reference sequence). The chain's CDR3 is CAWSQSGAPYEQCF. CDR3 sequence (DNA): TGTGCCTGGAGTCAGAGCGGGGCCCCCTACGAGCAGTGCTTC. Supplemented by reference TRBV30 and TRBJ2-7, the full variable domain reads SQTIHQWPATLVQPVGSPLSLECTVEGTSNPNLYWYRQAAGRGLQLLFYSVGIGQISSEVPQNLSASRPQDRQFILSSKKLLLSDSGFYLCAWSQSGAPYEQCFGPGTRLTVT.

The CDR3 protein is CSASDPLSSYEQYF. CDR3 DNA sequence: TGCAGTGCTAGTGATCCCTTAAGCTCCTACGAGCAGTACTTC. The genes are TRBV20-1 and TRBJ2-7; D is ambiguous. This CDR3 spans 14 amino acids. V lost 3 bases and J lost 0, with 12 bases in between. The germline V gene has CDR1 DFQATT and CDR2 SNEGSKA (reference sequence).

This chain links TRBV29-1 with TRBJ2-1; 8 nucleotides line up with TRBD2. This CDR3 has 14 amino acids. Germline values: CDR1 SQVTM, CDR2 ANQGSEA. The trim removed 6 bases at V and 0 bases at J, leaving 4 bases unmatched. The CDR3 loop reads CSVRGGSSYNEQFF. In DNA, the CDR3 is TGCAGCGTCCGGGGGGGGAGCTCCTACAATGAGCAGTTCTTC.

This clonotype showed up just a few times. V and J are TRBV28 and TRBJ2-3; D uncertain. Deletions cut 4 bases from V and 1 base from J, with 6 bases between. Germline values: CDR1 MDHEN, CDR2 SYDVKM. CDR3 length: 13 residues. The CDR3 region has the DNA TGTGCCAGCAGTTATATCGGCACAGATACGCAGTATTTT. Translated, it gives CASSYIGTDTQYF.

V usage is TRBV29-1 and J usage is TRBJ2-3, with D possibly matching TRBD1 (5 bases). The germline V and J ends were trimmed by 8 bases and 4 bases, with 13 bases remaining between them. From germline, CDR1 is SQVTM and CDR2 ANQGSEA. This CDR3 has 12 residues. DNA of the CDR3: TGCAGCCTCGGCCAGGGTTCAGATACGCAGTATTTT. Translating it yields CSLGQGSDTQYF.

V usage is TRBV5-1 and J usage is TRBJ2-1, with a possible D match to TRBD2 (5 bases). The CDR3 contains 14 residues. CDR1 is SGHRS and CDR2 is YFSETQ in the germline V gene. Between the trimmed V and J ends, which lost 1 base and 8 bases, there was a span of 13 bases. For the CDR3, the DNA is TGCGCCAGCAGCTTGATGACCCTCGGGGATGAGCAGTTCTTC. It encodes CASSLMTLGDEQFF.

The chain links TRBV25-1 to TRBJ2-3; D might be TRBD1 (6 bases). This CDR3 spans 15 amino acids. V dropped 6 bases and J dropped 2 bases, with 15 bases sitting between them. The germline CDR1 and CDR2 sequences are MGHDK and SYGVNS. CDR3 amino acids: CASSSGQTHTDTQYF. CDR3 bases: TGTGCCAGCAGCTCTGGACAGACACACACAGATACGCAGTATTTT.

This sequence joins TRBV5-1 and TRBJ2-1; D gene uncertain. The V end was cut by 4 bases, the J end by 8 bases, with 13 bases between. This CDR3 is 13 amino acids long. Looked up from germline, CDR1 is SGHRS and CDR2 is YFSETQ. CDR3 coding DNA: TGCGCCAGCAGCATTTATAGGGTCGATGAGCAGTTCTTC. The encoded protein is CASSIYRVDEQFF. The full variable domain, its missing parts supplied by reference TRBV5-1 and TRBJ2-1, is KAGVTQTPRYLIKTRGQQVTLSCSPISGHRSVSWYQQTPGQGLQFLFEYFSETQRNKGNFPGRFSGRQFSNSRSEMNVSTLELGDSALYLCASSIYRVDEQFFGPGTRLTVL.

V is TRBV12-3 or TRBV12-4 and J is TRBJ2-2; 8 nucleotides match TRBD1. Losses at the gene ends were 6 bases for V and 4 bases for J; bases not matched to a gene: 10. The CDR3 sequence is 16 residues long. CDR3 DNA sequence: TGTGCCAGCAGCTCAGGACAGGGAATAGGCACCGGGGAGCTGTTTTTT. Protein product: CASSSGQGIGTGELFF.

The J gene is TRBJ2-1, the V gene TRBV7-2; 8 nucleotides agree with TRBD2. The CDR3 is 15 residues long. The V gene end was trimmed by 6 bases and the J gene end by 3 bases; junction bases not matched to a gene: 7. Germline-derived CDR1 and CDR2 are SGHTA and FQGNSA. CDR3 bases: TGTGCCAGCAGTCGTAGCGGGACGAACTACAATGAGCAGTTCTTC. Its protein is CASSRSGTNYNEQFF.

In its sample, this clonotype was seen a few times. V is TRBV12-3 or TRBV12-4 and J is TRBJ1-5, with a tentative D call TRBD1 (5 bases). The CDR3 extends over 13 amino acids. V was cut by 5 bases and J by 11 bases, with 16 bases left in between. CDR3 region: CASSASPGGAQHF. CDR3 DNA: TGTGCCAGCAGTGCGTCCCCCGGAGGGGCCCAGCATTTT.

Only a few counts were recorded for this clonotype. This sequence joins TRBV5-1 and TRBJ2-3; 15 nucleotides agree with TRBD2. V lost 2 bases, J lost 5 bases, and 9 bases stayed unmatched. The germline CDR1 and CDR2 sequences are SGHRS and YFSETQ. The CDR3 consists of 18 residues. CDR3 in amino acids: CASSLIGLAGGKEDTQYF. The DNA for the CDR3 is TGCGCCAGCAGCTTAATAGGACTAGCGGGGGGGAAAGAAGATACGCAGTATTTT.

This clonotype was detected many times. The rearrangement joins TRBV29-1 to TRBJ1-4; D gene uncertain. Trimming pared 6 bases from V and 5 bases from J, leaving 10 bases between. There are 12 residues in the CDR3. Germline CDR1 is SQVTM and CDR2 is ANQGSEA. CDR3 sequence (DNA): TGCAGCGTGAATATCAGAAATGAAAAACTGTTTTTT. Protein product: CSVNIRNEKLFF.

This clonotype has only a few counts. The genes are TRBV6-1 and TRBJ1-5, with 7 bases fitting TRBD1. V was pared by 0 bases and J by 7 bases, with 12 bases of the junction left unmatched. The germline V gene has CDR1 MNHNS and CDR2 SASEGT. The CDR3 consists of 17 residues. CDR3 amino acids: CASSEAYGGGTPQPQHF. DNA for the CDR3: TGTGCCAGCAGTGAAGCCTACGGAGGGGGCACCCCCCAGCCCCAGCATTTT.

The chain has TRBV7-9 and TRBJ2-7; 9 nucleotides align to TRBD1. CDR1 and CDR2 (germline): SEHNR, FQNEAQ (reference sequence). J lost 12 bases, V lost 5 bases, and 8 bases had no gene match. The CDR3 contains 12 residues. The CDR3 DNA sequence: TGTGCCAGCAGCCATGAACAGGGGGCTTTGTACTTC. Protein sequence: CASSHEQGALYF.

The chain links TRBV7-9 to TRBJ2-3, with 7 bases aligning to TRBD2. V lost 5 bases and J lost 0; bases outside the gene matches: 8. Looked up from germline, CDR1 is SEHNR and CDR2 is FQNEAQ (reference sequence). This CDR3 is 16 amino acids long. The CDR3 nucleotides read TGTGCCAGCAGCCCCCTGGGAGGGGAAAGCACAGATACGCAGTATTTT. This translates into CASSPLGGESTDTQYF. The full variable domain, rest sourced from reference TRBV7-9 and TRBJ2-3, is DTGVSQNPRHKITKRGQNVTFRCDPISEHNRLYWYRQTLGQGPEFLTYFQNEAQLEKSRLLSDRFSAERPKGSFSTLEIQRTEQGDSAMYLCASSPLGGESTDTQYFGPGTRLTVL.

This clonotype showed up just a few times. The J gene is TRBJ1-4, the V gene TRBV12-3 or TRBV12-4; a possible D gene is TRBD1 (5 bases). The CDR3 length is 15 residues. Trimming pared 3 bases from V and 4 bases from J, leaving 12 bases between. In DNA form, the CDR3 reads TGTGCCAGCAGTTTTTCGGGGGGTCTTAATGAAAAACTGTTTTTT. Its translation: CASSFSGGLNEKLFF.

The V and J genes are TRBV6-2 or TRBV6-3 and TRBJ2-5, with 7 bases lining up with TRBD2. Germline-derived CDR1 and CDR2 are MNHEY and SVGEGT. The junction had 7 bases not matched to a gene; V was cut back by 8 bases and J by 1 base. The CDR3 consists of 14 residues. CDR3 sequence reads: CASRIWTSQETQYF. In DNA form, the CDR3 reads TGTGCCAGCCGGATCTGGACTAGCCAAGAGACCCAGTACTTC.

This clonotype has just one count. The chain uses TRBV25-1 and TRBJ2-5; 7 bases fit TRBD2. The CDR3 covers 13 residues. After removal of 7 bases from V and 5 bases from J, the junction contained 7 bases not matched to a gene. Per germline, CDR1 MGHDK and CDR2 SYGVNS. Here the CDR3 DNA reads TGTGCCAGCACCGGGAGGTTAGGGGAGACCCAGTACTTC. The encoded protein is CASTGRLGETQYF.

This clonotype was detected only a few times. The chain is built from TRBV7-2 and TRBJ2-2; the D gene is possibly TRBD1 (5 bases). V lost 0 bases to trimming and J lost 4 bases, with 18 bases between them. The V gene's germline CDR1 is SGHTA and CDR2 FQGNSA. The CDR3 has 18 residues. The CDR3 sequence: CASSLAPRGRTSTGELFF. As DNA, the CDR3 is TGTGCCAGCAGCTTAGCCCCTAGGGGCAGGACCAGCACCGGGGAGCTGTTTTTT.

This clonotype was counted a few times. The chain combines TRBV28 with TRBJ2-7; D gene uncertain. Trimming removed 5 bases at V and 0 bases at J, with 11 bases between. The CDR3 is 14 amino acids. Germline CDR1 is MDHEN and CDR2 is SYDVKM. The CDR3 protein is CASSLRVGSYEQYF. The CDR3 coding sequence is TGTGCCAGCAGTCTCCGGGTGGGCTCCTACGAGCAGTACTTC.

This clonotype has only a few counts. The J gene is TRBJ1-6, the V gene TRBV5-1; 10 nucleotides line up with TRBD1. Germline V gene sequence: CDR1 SGHRS, CDR2 YFSETQ. The CDR3 length is 15 residues. Unmatched junction bases numbered 3, after V lost 4 bases and J lost 5 bases. This CDR3 reads CASSRTGGNNSPLHF. The DNA of the CDR3 is TGCGCCAGCAGCAGGACAGGGGGAAATAATTCACCCCTCCACTTT.